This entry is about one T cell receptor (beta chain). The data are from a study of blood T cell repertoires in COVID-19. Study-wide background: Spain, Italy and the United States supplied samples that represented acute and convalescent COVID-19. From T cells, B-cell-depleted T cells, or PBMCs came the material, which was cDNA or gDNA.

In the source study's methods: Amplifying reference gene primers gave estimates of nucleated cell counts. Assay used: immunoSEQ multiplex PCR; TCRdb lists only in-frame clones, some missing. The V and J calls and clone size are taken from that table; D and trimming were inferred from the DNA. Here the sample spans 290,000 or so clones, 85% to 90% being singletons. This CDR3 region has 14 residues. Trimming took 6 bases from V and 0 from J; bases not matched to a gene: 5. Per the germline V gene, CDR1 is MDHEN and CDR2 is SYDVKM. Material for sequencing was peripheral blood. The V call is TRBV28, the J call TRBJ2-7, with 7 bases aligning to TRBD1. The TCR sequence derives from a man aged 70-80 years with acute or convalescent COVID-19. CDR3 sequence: CASSTGVISYEQYF. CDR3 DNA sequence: TGTGCCAGCAGCACAGGGGTGATCTCCTACGAGCAGTACTTC.